The 11 T cell receptor beta chains below come from one sample, sequenced in a study of OX40 agonist ivuxolimab in advanced cancers. Only in-frame clones appear in the TCRdb table, and some are missing; sequencing was by immunoSEQ multiplex PCR. The data hold tens of thousands of clones, with 85% to 90% observed a single time. The specimen was CD4+ or CD8+ T cells sorted from blood, collected in a trial of the OX40 agonist ivuxolimab. The receptor source for this set is an adult with an advanced solid tumor such as melanoma, head and neck, liver or kidney cancer.

The chain employs TRBV5-8 and TRBJ2-5; D may be TRBD1 (7 bases). Germline CDR1 and CDR2: SGHTS and YDEGEE. V was trimmed by 0 bases and J by 5 bases, leaving 14 bases between them. The CDR3 is made up of 15 amino acids. The CDR3 DNA reads as TGTGCCAGCAGCTTGGGCAGGGGGGCCCTCGAGACCCAGTACTTC. It is translated as CASSLGRGALETQYF.

This sequence joins TRBV28 and TRBJ1-2; D may be TRBD1 (5 bases). Germline loops: CDR1 MDHEN, CDR2 SYDVKM. The CDR3 is made up of 13 amino acids. V shed 5 bases and J shed 2 bases, with 9 bases lying between them. The CDR3 DNA follows: TGTGCCAGCAGTCGGACACCAAACTATGGCTACACCTTC. Protein product: CASSRTPNYGYTF.

The V and J genes are TRBV2 and TRBJ1-1; D is unresolved. Germline CDR1 reads SNHLY; CDR2 reads FYNNEI. This CDR3 contains 14 residues. V gave up 9 bases and J gave up 0 bases, with 14 bases separating them. CDR3 in DNA: TGTGCCAGTCATGGCGGCCAGATGAACACTGAAGCTTTCTTT. This gives the protein CASHGGQMNTEAFF.

The V and J genes are TRBV6-6 and TRBJ2-7, with a weak D call TRBD1 (7 bases). Per the germline V gene, CDR1 is MNHNY and CDR2 is SVGAGI (reference sequence). Trimming stripped 4 bases from V and 3 bases from J, with 16 bases between. The CDR3 consists of 15 residues. CDR3 sequence reads: CASSWRDRPNYEQYF. The CDR3, as DNA: TGTGCCAGCAGTTGGAGGGACAGACCTAACTACGAGCAGTACTTC.

This chain links TRBV27 with TRBJ1-1, with TRBD1 identical over 7 bases. CDR1 and CDR2 from the germline V gene are MNHEY and SMNVEV (reference sequence). There are 16 residues in the CDR3. V shed 6 bases and J 1 base; nucleotides not matched to a gene: 11. The CDR3 spells CASSRRPGGPNTEAFF. The CDR3 bases are TGTGCCAGCAGCCGGCGGCCAGGGGGACCGAACACTGAAGCTTTCTTT.

The chain joins TRBV14 to TRBJ2-3; tentatively, D is TRBD1 (5 bases). The CDR3 runs to 16 residues. Germline V lookup: CDR1 SGHDN, CDR2 FVKESK. V was pared by 0 bases and J by 11 bases, with 21 bases between. The CDR3 DNA follows: TGTGCCAGCAGCCAAGATCGGAACAGGTTGTCATCGGGGCAGTATTTT. Its protein is CASSQDRNRLSSGQYF.

The chain joins TRBV6-1 to TRBJ1-2, with unresolved D. Looked up from germline, CDR1 is MNHNS and CDR2 is SASEGT. The CDR3 extends over 13 amino acids. The V gene lost 8 bases and the J gene lost 0 bases, with 10 bases spanning the gap. CDR3 nucleotide sequence: TGTGCCAGCGGGCCTGGGACTAACTATGGCTACACCTTC. Translated, it gives CASGPGTNYGYTF.

This chain links TRBV30 with TRBJ1-4; 7 nucleotides line up with TRBD1. Trimming removed 4 bases from V and 4 bases from J; junction bases left unmatched: 6. The V gene's germline CDR1 is GTSNPN and CDR2 SVGIG (reference sequence). This CDR3 is 14 amino acids long. The CDR3 loop is CAWIGQANNEKLFF. In DNA form, the CDR3 reads TGTGCCTGGATTGGACAGGCAAATAATGAAAAACTGTTTTTT.

This chain connects TRBV18 to TRBJ2-3; possibly TRBD1 or TRBD2 for D (5 bases each). From germline, CDR1 is KGHSH and CDR2 LQKENI. The V end was cut by 1 base, the J end by 1 base, with 12 bases between. This CDR3 comprises 16 residues. Here the CDR3 reads CASSPQASRGTDTQYF. The CDR3 DNA sequence: TGTGCCAGCTCACCACAGGCTAGCAGGGGCACAGATACGCAGTATTTT.

J is TRBJ1-5 and V is TRBV11-2; 7 nucleotides match TRBD1. The CDR3 totals 14 residues. V shed 6 bases and J 9 bases; nucleotides not matched to a gene: 11. CDR1 is SGHAT, CDR2 FQNNGV, per germline. The CDR3 protein is CASSLDRSGPPQHF. As DNA, the CDR3 is TGTGCCAGCAGTTTGGACAGGAGTGGTCCGCCCCAGCATTTT.

Concerning this clone: An end of the junction differs from the germline gene, which may be a read error. V usage is TRBV5-1 and J usage is TRBJ1-4, with a weak D call TRBD1 (6 bases). Germline V gene data show CDR1 as SGHRS and CDR2 as YFSETQ. This CDR3 has 14 residues. CDR3 sequence (DNA): TGCGCCGGCAGCGGGATACAGGGTGATGAAAAACTGTTTTTT. Its protein product is CAGSGIQGDEKLFF.